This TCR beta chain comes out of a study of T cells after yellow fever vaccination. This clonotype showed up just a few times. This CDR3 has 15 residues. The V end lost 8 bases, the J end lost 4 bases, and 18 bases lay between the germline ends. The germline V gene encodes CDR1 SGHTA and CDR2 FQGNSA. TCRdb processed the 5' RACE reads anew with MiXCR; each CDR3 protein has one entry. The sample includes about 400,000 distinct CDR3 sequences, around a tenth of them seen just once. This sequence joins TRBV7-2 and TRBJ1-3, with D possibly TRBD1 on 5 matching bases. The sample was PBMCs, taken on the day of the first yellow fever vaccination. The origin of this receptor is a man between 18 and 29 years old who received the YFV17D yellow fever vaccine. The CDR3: CASHTIGAGGNTIYF. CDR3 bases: TGTGCCAGCCACACGATCGGGGCGGGCGGAAACACCATATATTTT.